The T cell receptor (beta chain) under discussion was sequenced for a study of T cell responses to AZD1222 COVID-19 vaccine. The method was immunoSEQ multiplex PCR; TCRdb's version includes in-frame clones alone and lacks a portion of them. This table has more than 85,000 clones, 85% to 90% appearing once. CDR1 and CDR2 (germline): LGHDT, YNNKEL (reference sequence). This CDR3 comprises 12 residues. V gave up 8 bases and J gave up 1 base, with 8 bases separating them. The genes are TRBV3-1 (or the pseudogene TRBV3-2) and TRBJ1-1, with D hard to call. The receptor was isolated from an adult in good health. The specimen comprised peripheral blood, sampled on day 0 of AZD1222 vaccination. CDR3 bases: TGTGCCAGCCGACGGGGGAACACTGAAGCTTTCTTT. Amino acid sequence: CASRRGNTEAFF.